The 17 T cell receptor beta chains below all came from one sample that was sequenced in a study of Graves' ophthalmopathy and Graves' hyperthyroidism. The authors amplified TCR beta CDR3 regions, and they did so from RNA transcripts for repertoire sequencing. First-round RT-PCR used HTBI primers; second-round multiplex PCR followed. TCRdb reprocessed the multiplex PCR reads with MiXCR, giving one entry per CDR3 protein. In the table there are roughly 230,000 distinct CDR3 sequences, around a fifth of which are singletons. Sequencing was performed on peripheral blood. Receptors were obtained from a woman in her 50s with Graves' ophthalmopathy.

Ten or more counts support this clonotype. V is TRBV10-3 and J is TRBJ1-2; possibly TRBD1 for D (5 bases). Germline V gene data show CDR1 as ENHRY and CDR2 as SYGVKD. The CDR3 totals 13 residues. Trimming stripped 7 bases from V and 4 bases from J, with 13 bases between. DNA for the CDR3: TGTGCCATCACGGACGGGGGAAGCTATGGCTACACCTTC. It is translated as CAITDGGSYGYTF.

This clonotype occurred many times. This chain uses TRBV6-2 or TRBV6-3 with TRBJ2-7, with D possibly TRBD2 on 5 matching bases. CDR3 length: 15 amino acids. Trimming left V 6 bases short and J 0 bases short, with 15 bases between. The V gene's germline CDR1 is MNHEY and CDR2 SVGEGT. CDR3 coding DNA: TGTGCCAGCAGACCCCGCGGCGGGCGCTCCTACGAGCAGTACTTC. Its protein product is CASRPRGGRSYEQYF.

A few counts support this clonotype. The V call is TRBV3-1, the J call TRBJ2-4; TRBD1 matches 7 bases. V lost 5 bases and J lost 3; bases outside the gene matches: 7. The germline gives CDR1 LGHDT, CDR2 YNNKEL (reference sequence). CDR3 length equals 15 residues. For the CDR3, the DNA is TGTGCCAGCAGCTTCCCGGCAGGGGGCAAAAACATTCAGTACTTC. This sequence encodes CASSFPAGGKNIQYF.

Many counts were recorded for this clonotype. DNA of the CDR3: TGTGCCTGGACCCTCCCACCCGGCGGGAGAAAAGTAGACGAGCAGTACTTC. This translates into CAWTLPPGGRKVDEQYF. The V call is TRBV30, the J call TRBJ2-7; 7 bases align to TRBD2. The germline CDR1 and CDR2 sequences are GTSNPN and SVGIG (reference sequence). Germline trimming cut 4 bases from V and 5 bases from J; bases unmatched to any gene: 20. The CDR3 consists of 17 residues.

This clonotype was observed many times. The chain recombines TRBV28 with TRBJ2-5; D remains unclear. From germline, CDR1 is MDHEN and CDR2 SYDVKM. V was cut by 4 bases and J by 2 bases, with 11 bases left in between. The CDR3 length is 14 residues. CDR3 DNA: TGTGCCAGCAGTTCCCGTCGGTCACAAGAGACCCAGTACTTC. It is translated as CASSSRRSQETQYF.

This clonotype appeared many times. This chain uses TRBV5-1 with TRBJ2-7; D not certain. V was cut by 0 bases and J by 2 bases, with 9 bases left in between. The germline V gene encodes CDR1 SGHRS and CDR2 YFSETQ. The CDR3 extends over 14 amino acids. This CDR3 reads CASSLVSQAYEQYF. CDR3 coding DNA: TGCGCCAGCAGCTTGGTAAGTCAAGCCTACGAGCAGTACTTC.

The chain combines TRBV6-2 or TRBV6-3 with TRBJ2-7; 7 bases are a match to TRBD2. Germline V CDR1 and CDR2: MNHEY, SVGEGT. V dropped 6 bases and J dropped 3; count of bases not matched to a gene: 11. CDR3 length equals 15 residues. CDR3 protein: CASRYARDYVYEQYF. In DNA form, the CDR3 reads TGTGCCAGCAGATACGCTCGGGACTACGTCTACGAGCAGTACTTC.

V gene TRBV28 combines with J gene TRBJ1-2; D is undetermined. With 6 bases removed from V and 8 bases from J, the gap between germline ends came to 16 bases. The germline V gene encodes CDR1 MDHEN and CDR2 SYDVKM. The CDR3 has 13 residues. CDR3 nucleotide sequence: TGTGCCAGCAGCCTCGAGGCGGCAGGAGGCTACACCTTC. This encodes CASSLEAAGGYTF.

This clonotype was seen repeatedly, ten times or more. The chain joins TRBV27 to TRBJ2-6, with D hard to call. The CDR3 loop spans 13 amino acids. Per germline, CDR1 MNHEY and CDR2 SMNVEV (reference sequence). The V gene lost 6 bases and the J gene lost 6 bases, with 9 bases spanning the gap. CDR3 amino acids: CASRLTSANVLTF. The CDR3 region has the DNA TGTGCCAGCAGGTTGACATCGGCCAACGTCCTGACTTTC.

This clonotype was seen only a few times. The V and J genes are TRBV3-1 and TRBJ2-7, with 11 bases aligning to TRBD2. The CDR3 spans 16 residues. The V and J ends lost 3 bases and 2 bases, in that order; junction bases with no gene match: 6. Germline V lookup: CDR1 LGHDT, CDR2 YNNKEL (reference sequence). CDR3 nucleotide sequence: TGTGCCAGCAGCCAGAGGACTAGCGGGTTCACCTACGAGCAGTACTTC. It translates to CASSQRTSGFTYEQYF.

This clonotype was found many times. The CDR3 region is CASGPSGGAHTEAFF. The CDR3 region has the DNA TGTGCTAGTGGTCCCTCGGGGGGGGCGCACACTGAAGCTTTCTTT. V and J are TRBV12-5 and TRBJ1-1, with D possibly being TRBD1 (6 bases). Germline CDR1 and CDR2: LGHNT and FRNRAP. The CDR3 loop spans 15 amino acids. V lost 5 bases and J lost 3, with 16 bases in between.

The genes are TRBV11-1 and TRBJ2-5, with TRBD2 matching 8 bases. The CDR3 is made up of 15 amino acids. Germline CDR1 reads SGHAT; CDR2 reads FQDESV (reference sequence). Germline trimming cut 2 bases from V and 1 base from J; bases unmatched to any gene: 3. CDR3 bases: TGTGCCAGCAGCTTAATTAGCGGGGCCCAAGAGACCCAGTACTTC. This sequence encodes CASSLISGAQETQYF.

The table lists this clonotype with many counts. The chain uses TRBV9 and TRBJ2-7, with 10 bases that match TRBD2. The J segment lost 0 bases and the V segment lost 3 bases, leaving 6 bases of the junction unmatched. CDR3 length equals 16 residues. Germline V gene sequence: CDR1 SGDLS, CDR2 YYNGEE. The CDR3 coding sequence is TGTGCCAGCAGCGGGACCGGGACTAGCGTCTCCTACGAGCAGTACTTC. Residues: CASSGTGTSVSYEQYF.

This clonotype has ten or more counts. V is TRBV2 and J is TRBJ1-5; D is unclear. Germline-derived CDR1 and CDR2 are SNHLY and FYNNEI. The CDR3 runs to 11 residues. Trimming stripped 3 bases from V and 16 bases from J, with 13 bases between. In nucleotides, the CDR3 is TGTGCCAGCAGTGATGGTGGCAGGACCCATTTT. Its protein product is CASSDGGRTHF.

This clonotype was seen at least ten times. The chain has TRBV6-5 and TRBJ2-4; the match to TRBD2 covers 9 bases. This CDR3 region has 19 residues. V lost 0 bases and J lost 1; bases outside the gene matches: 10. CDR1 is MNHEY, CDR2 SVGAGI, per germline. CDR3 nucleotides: TGTGCCAGCAGTTACTCGAGCTTACGACTAGCGGACGCCAAAAACATTCAGTACTTC. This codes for CASSYSSLRLADAKNIQYF.

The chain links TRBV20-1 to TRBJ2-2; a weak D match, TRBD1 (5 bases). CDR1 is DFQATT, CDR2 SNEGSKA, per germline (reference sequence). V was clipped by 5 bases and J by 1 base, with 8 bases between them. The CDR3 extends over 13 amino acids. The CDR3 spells CSAGQGNTGELFF. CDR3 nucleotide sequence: TGCAGTGCTGGCCAGGGGAACACCGGGGAGCTGTTTTTT.

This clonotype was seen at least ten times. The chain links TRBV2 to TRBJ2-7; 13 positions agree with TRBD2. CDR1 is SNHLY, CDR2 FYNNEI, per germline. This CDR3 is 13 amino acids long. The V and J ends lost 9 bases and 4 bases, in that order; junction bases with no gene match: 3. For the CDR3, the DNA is TGTGCCAGAGGGACTAGCGGGAAATACGAGCAGTACTTC. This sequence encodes CARGTSGKYEQYF.